The entry that follows covers one T cell receptor beta chain sequence. Its target is unknown. This may come from a read error, since a much larger clone is one base off. Prior to thyroid surgery, none of the patients had received any treatment. CDR3 length: 15 amino acids. V lost 3 bases and J lost 3; bases outside the gene matches: 5. Germline V gene sequence: CDR1 SGHKS, CDR2 YYEKEE (reference sequence). TCRdb recomputed clones from the PCR reads via MiXCR. The table includes 25,000 or so clones, around 14% detected once. The data were obtained in a study of metastatic and nonmetastatic thyroid tumors. Study-wide background: Malignant and benign thyroid patients had repertoires compared in peripheral blood and tumor or nodule tissue. Study observations and caveats: Significantly higher TCR beta diversity was reportedly seen in malignant thyroid tumors than benign nodules, in blood and tumor.

The origin of this receptor is a male donor with papillary thyroid cancer or a benign thyroid nodule (not recorded which). Some clones in this sample may be carry-over from other donors' samples. What was sequenced was blood. V gene TRBV5-5 combines with J gene TRBJ2-2; 7 nucleotides align to TRBD1. DNA for the CDR3: TGTGCCAGCAGCTACAGGGGACGGGACACCGGGGAGCTGTTTTTT. It codes for CASSYRGRDTGELFF.